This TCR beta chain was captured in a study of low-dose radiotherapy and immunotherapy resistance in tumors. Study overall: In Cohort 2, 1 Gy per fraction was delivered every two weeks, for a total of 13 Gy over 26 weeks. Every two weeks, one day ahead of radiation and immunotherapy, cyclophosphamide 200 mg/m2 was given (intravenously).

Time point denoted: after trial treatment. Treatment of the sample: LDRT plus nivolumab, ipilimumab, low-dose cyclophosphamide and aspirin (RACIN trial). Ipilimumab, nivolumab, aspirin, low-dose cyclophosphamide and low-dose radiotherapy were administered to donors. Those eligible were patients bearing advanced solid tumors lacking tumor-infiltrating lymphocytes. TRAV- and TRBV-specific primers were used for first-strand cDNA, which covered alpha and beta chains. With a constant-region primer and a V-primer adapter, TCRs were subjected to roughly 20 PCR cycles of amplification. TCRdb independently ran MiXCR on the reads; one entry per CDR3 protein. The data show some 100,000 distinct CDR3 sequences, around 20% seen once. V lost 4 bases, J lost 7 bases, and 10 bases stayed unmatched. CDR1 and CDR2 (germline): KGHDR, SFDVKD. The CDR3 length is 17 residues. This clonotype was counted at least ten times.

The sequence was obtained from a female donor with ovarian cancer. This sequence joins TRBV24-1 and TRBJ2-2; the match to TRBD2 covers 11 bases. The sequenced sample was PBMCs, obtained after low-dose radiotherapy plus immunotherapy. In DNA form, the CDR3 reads TGTGCCACCAGTGAAGAATCTAGCGGGAGGATGGTCGGGGAGCTGTTTTTT. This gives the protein CATSEESSGRMVGELFF.